Following are 20 T cell receptor beta chains from one sample sequenced in a study of identical twins. TCRdb recomputed calls from the 5' RACE reads with MiXCR, one row per CDR3 protein. The sample lists 1.5 million or so distinct CDR3 sequences, under 35% occurring once. The sample consisted of cord blood. Source of these receptors: a newborn girl in good health.

Only a few counts were recorded for this clonotype. The chain uses TRBV4-1 and TRBJ2-1, with 12 bases lining up with TRBD2. The length of the CDR3 is 17 residues. The germline CDR1 and CDR2 sequences are MGHRA and YSYEKL. The trim removed 2 bases at V and 6 bases at J, leaving 8 bases unmatched. The CDR3 sequence is CASSQFPLAGGSNEQFF. CDR3 nucleotide sequence: TGCGCCAGCAGCCAATTCCCTCTAGCGGGGGGGTCCAATGAGCAGTTCTTC.

The chain couples TRBV4-2 to TRBJ2-7; TRBD2 agrees at 8 bases. The CDR3 is 14 residues long. The V gene's germline CDR1 is LGHNA and CDR2 YNFKEQ. J was trimmed by 9 bases and V by 4 bases; bases with no gene match: 11. The CDR3 loop reads CASSLDGTSFWQYF. DNA for the CDR3: TGTGCCAGCAGCCTGGACGGGACTAGTTTTTGGCAGTACTTC.

J is TRBJ2-7 and V is TRBV6-5; 8 positions match TRBD2. CDR3 length equals 17 residues. The ends lost 0 bases at V and 5 bases at J; junction bases unmatched: 12. Germline-derived CDR1 and CDR2 are MNHEY and SVGAGI. CDR3 amino acids: CASSYSRGSGTRHEQYF. CDR3 bases: TGTGCCAGCAGTTACTCCCGGGGTAGCGGGACTAGGCACGAGCAGTACTTC.

The CDR3 nucleotides read TGTGCCAGCGGAGGTCGGAGCTACACTGAAGCTTTCTTT. Residues: CASGGRSYTEAFF. This sequence joins TRBV6-6 and TRBJ1-1; D gene ambiguous. Per the germline V gene, CDR1 is MNHNY and CDR2 is SVGAGI (reference sequence). V lost 8 bases and J 3 bases, leaving 13 bases between the germline ends. CDR3 length: 13 amino acids.

CDR3 in DNA: TGCGCCAGCAGCTGGGACACGAACGAGCAGTACTTC. Translated: CASSWDTNEQYF. The V call is TRBV5-1, the J call TRBJ2-7; a possible D gene is TRBD1 (6 bases). The CDR3 sequence is 12 residues long. Germline V gene data show CDR1 as SGHRS and CDR2 as YFSETQ. V was shortened by 3 bases and J by 5 bases, with 9 bases between the two germline ends.

The table lists this clonotype with a few counts. This chain connects TRBV20-1 to TRBJ1-6; D is undetermined. Between the trimmed V and J ends, which lost 3 bases and 5 bases, there was a span of 11 bases. The germline V gene encodes CDR1 DFQATT and CDR2 SNEGSKA (reference sequence). CDR3 length: 14 residues. The CDR3 loop is CSASKLGNNSPLHF. CDR3 sequence (DNA): TGCAGTGCTAGTAAACTCGGTAATAATTCACCCCTCCACTTT.

Notes on this clonotype: The junction departs from germline at one end; a sequencing error may be responsible. J is TRBJ2-3 and V is TRBV4-1, with D maybe TRBD2 (5 bases). The CDR3 covers 18 residues. Germline CDR1 MGHRA, CDR2 YSYEKL. This CDR3 reads CARSQVAPSGLLLDTQYF. CDR3 bases: TGCGCCAGAAGCCAAGTAGCTCCCTCAGGACTCCTTTTGGATACGCAGTATTTT.

This clonotype was seen more than once but under ten times. The rearrangement uses TRBV12-3 or TRBV12-4 and TRBJ2-7; 7 nucleotides match TRBD2. The CDR3 is 17 residues long. Unmatched junction bases numbered 11, after V lost 3 bases and J lost 0 bases. The CDR3 region is CASSFYPRSGSSYEQYF. CDR3 coding DNA: TGTGCCAGCAGTTTTTATCCACGTAGCGGGTCCTCCTACGAGCAGTACTTC.

Concerning this clonotype: One end of the junction fails to match germline, which may point to a read error. The J gene is TRBJ2-1, the V gene TRBV11-2, with TRBD2 as a possible D gene (6 bases). There are 15 residues in the CDR3. The V gene's germline CDR1 is SGHAT and CDR2 FQNNGV. The CDR3 region has the DNA TGTGCCAGCAGCCGCCGACTAGTCTCCTACAATGGGCAGTTCTTC. It codes for CASSRRLVSYNGQFF. Drawing the rest from reference TRBV11-2 and TRBJ2-1, the complete variable domain is EAGVAQSPRYKIIEKRQSVAFWCNPISGHATLYWYQQILGQGPKLLIQFQNNGVVDDSQLPKDRFSAERLKGVDSTLKIQPAKLEDSAVYLCASSRRLVSYNGQFFGPGTRLTVL.

The chain is built from TRBV3-1 and TRBJ1-4; D possibly corresponds to TRBD1 (5 bases). This CDR3 is built from 17 residues. Trimming removed 1 base from V and 3 bases from J, with 15 bases in between. Germline lookup yields CDR1 LGHDT and CDR2 YNNKEL (reference sequence). CDR3 nucleotide sequence: TGTGCCAGCAGCCAAGTTGGGTGGGGGTCCCCTAATGAAAAACTGTTTTTT. This translates into CASSQVGWGSPNEKLFF. Looking up the rest from reference TRBV3-1 and TRBJ1-4 gives the full variable domain: DTAVSQTPKYLVTQMGNDKSIKCEQNLGHDTMYWYKQDSKKFLKIMFSYNNKELIINETVPNRFSPKSPDKAHLNLHINSLELGDSAVYFCASSQVGWGSPNEKLFFGSGTQLSVL.

This clonotype was counted only a few times. The chain links TRBV5-4 to TRBJ2-1; a possible D gene is TRBD1 (6 bases). The CDR3 has 14 amino acids. Trimming removed 4 bases at V and 6 bases at J, with 14 bases between. The germline gives CDR1 SGHNT, CDR2 YYREEE (reference sequence). The CDR3 reads CASSPQTGSNEQFF. As DNA, the CDR3 is TGTGCCAGCAGCCCTCAGACAGGTTCCAATGAGCAGTTCTTC.

The table lists this clonotype with many counts. Mismatch with germline at one junction end may stem from a read error. The chain uses TRBV3-1 and TRBJ1-1; 8 nucleotides align to TRBD1. The CDR3 sequence is 14 residues long. Germline CDR1 LGHDT, CDR2 YNNKEL (reference sequence). The CDR3 loop reads CASSTGTGNTEAFF. The CDR3 nucleotides read TGCGCCAGCAGCACCGGGACAGGGAACACTGAAGCTTTCTTT.

The chain is built from TRBV5-1 and TRBJ1-5; D is unresolved. Germline V gives CDR1 SGHRS, CDR2 YFSETQ. The CDR3 length is 16 residues. V dropped 5 bases and J dropped 0 bases, with 15 bases sitting between them. The CDR3 nucleotides read TGCGCCAGCAGGTCCGGGGATGGAAATAGCAATCAGCCCCAGCATTTT. Its protein is CASRSGDGNSNQPQHF.

The V call is TRBV20-1, the J call TRBJ2-3; 9 bases line up with TRBD2. Looked up from germline, CDR1 is DFQATT and CDR2 is SNEGSKA (reference sequence). V gave up 3 bases and J gave up 2 bases; unmatched junction bases: 6. This CDR3 has 15 amino acids. DNA for the CDR3: TGCAGTGCTAGCTCCGCGGGGGGGACCACAGATACGCAGTATTTT. Encoded protein: CSASSAGGTTDTQYF.

The J gene is TRBJ1-1, the V gene TRBV12-3 or TRBV12-4; D may be TRBD1 (6 bases). The V gene lost 6 bases and the J gene lost 0 bases, with 14 bases spanning the gap. The CDR3 is 15 amino acids. The DNA for the CDR3 is TGTGCCAGCAGGCAAGGGGGGGTCATGAACACTGAAGCTTTCTTT. This sequence encodes CASRQGGVMNTEAFF.

This clonotype was recorded many times. The rearrangement joins TRBV6-1 to TRBJ2-3, with 11 bases fitting TRBD2. Unmatched junction bases numbered 12, after V lost 5 bases and J lost 2 bases. The CDR3 is made up of 18 amino acids. CDR1 and CDR2 from the germline V gene are MNHNS and SASEGT. The CDR3 sequence is CASSPSGTSGAYTDTQYF. CDR3 in DNA: TGTGCCAGCAGTCCATCCGGGACTAGCGGAGCCTACACAGATACGCAGTATTTT.

A few counts support this clonotype. The V call is TRBV6-5, the J call TRBJ2-3; D is possibly TRBD1 or TRBD2 (5 bases each). CDR1 MNHEY and CDR2 SVGAGI come from the germline V gene. The CDR3 runs 15 residues. V dropped 4 bases and J dropped 1 base, with 12 bases sitting between them. The CDR3 spells CASSLRLGGTDTQYF. The CDR3 DNA reads as TGTGCCAGCAGTTTACGTCTGGGGGGCACAGATACGCAGTATTTT.

Turning to this clonotype: The junction departs from germline at one end; a sequencing error may be responsible. The CDR3 DNA reads TGTGCCAGCGGTTTTATGTGGGGTGAGAGAGGAATTTCACCCCTCCACTTT. Residues: CASGFMWGERGISPLHF. The chain uses TRBV12-3 or TRBV12-4 and TRBJ1-6; D remains unclear. The CDR3 spans 17 residues.

This clonotype was seen a few times. The chain recombines TRBV5-5 with TRBJ2-5; D might be TRBD2 (5 bases). V lost 2 bases and J lost 5, with 10 bases in between. Looked up from germline, CDR1 is SGHKS and CDR2 is YYEKEE (reference sequence). The CDR3 spans 13 residues. The CDR3 reads CASSFYGDETQYF. The CDR3 DNA reads as TGTGCCAGCAGCTTTTACGGGGATGAGACCCAGTACTTC.

In its sample, this clonotype was seen a few times. The chain carries TRBV20-1 and TRBJ1-2; 7 nucleotides agree with TRBD1. The ends lost 0 bases at V and 5 bases at J; junction bases unmatched: 3. The CDR3 consists of 13 residues. Germline CDR1 DFQATT, CDR2 SNEGSKA (reference sequence). CDR3 amino acids: CSAREGGQYGYTF. Written as DNA, the CDR3 is TGCAGTGCTAGAGAAGGGGGACAGTATGGCTACACCTTC.